These T cell receptor beta chains were read from a single sample in a study of blood T cell repertoires in COVID-19. Assay: immunoSEQ multiplex PCR; the TCRdb copy retains only in-frame clones and omits some. The sample holds fewer than 400,000 clones, roughly 90% seen once. The sample consisted of peripheral blood. The origin of the receptors is a woman in her thirties with COVID-19, enrolled during active disease. CDR3s include the opening cysteine and the closing phenylalanine or tryptophan. A D gene is named only where the DNA matches it firmly. The size of a clone is reported for some rows only, either as once, few or many, or as a class for expanded clones.

CDR3nt: TGTGCCAGCAGCTTAGCAGGAGGTTTTAACTATGGCTACACCTTC
CDR3aa: CASSLAGGFNYGYTF
j_gene: TRBJ1-2
v_gene: TRBV7-2
abundance: -
d_gene: -

CDR3nt: TGTGCCAGCAGCCAAGGTCAGGGGATCGGCTACACCTTC
CDR3aa: CASSQGQGIGYTF
j_gene: TRBJ1-2
v_gene: TRBV3-1/TRBV3-2
abundance: -
d_gene: -

CDR3nt: TGTGCCACGACAGGGATAATGAACACTGAAGCTTTCTTT
CDR3aa: CATTGIMNTEAFF
j_gene: TRBJ1-1
v_gene: TRBV2
abundance: -
d_gene: TRBD1

CDR3nt: TGTGCCAGCAGTTATCAATCCTATGGCTACACCTTC
CDR3aa: CASSYQSYGYTF
j_gene: TRBJ1-2
v_gene: TRBV28
abundance: -
d_gene: -

CDR3nt: TGTGCCAGCAGTTCCGGACTGACTGGGAACTCCTACGAGCAGTACTTC
CDR3aa: CASSSGLTGNSYEQYF
j_gene: TRBJ2-7
v_gene: TRBV6-5
abundance: -
d_gene: -

CDR3nt: TGTGCCAGCAGCTTAGAGTCTAGCGGGGGGGCCTACGAGCAGTACTTC
CDR3aa: CASSLESSGGAYEQYF
j_gene: TRBJ2-7
v_gene: TRBV7-6
abundance: once
d_gene: TRBD2

CDR3nt: TGTGCCACCAGTGAACCGGGACTAGCGGGCAATGAGCAGTTCTTC
CDR3aa: CATSEPGLAGNEQFF
j_gene: TRBJ2-1
v_gene: TRBV24-1
abundance: -
d_gene: TRBD2

CDR3nt: TGTGCCAGCAGCGTAGACGGGGGGGCCAGTGGGGCCAACGTCCTGACTTTC
CDR3aa: CASSVDGGASGANVLTF
j_gene: TRBJ2-6
v_gene: TRBV9
abundance: -
d_gene: TRBD2

CDR3nt: TGTGCCAGCAGCTTCCCGCGGGGGGCTGGGGAGACCCAGTACTTC
CDR3aa: CASSFPRGAGETQYF
j_gene: TRBJ2-5
v_gene: TRBV7-2
abundance: -
d_gene: TRBD2

CDR3nt: TGCACCAGCAGCCGGGTCTCGGGGGAGGCGGGCGAGACCCAGTACTTC
CDR3aa: CTSSRVSGEAGETQYF
j_gene: TRBJ2-5
v_gene: TRBV1
abundance: -
d_gene: -

CDR3nt: TGTGCCAGCAGCGCCGTTTCGGGACAGGTGACCCAGTACTTC
CDR3aa: CASSAVSGQVTQYF
j_gene: TRBJ2-5
v_gene: TRBV7-6
abundance: once
d_gene: TRBD1

CDR3nt: TGTGCCTGGAGTGTACAGGGGACTCAGCCCCAGCATTTT
CDR3aa: CAWSVQGTQPQHF
j_gene: TRBJ1-5
v_gene: TRBV30
abundance: -
d_gene: TRBD1

CDR3nt: TGTGCCAGCAGTTATGGACAGACATCAGATACGCAGTATTTT
CDR3aa: CASSYGQTSDTQYF
j_gene: TRBJ2-3
v_gene: TRBV6-5
abundance: -
d_gene: -

CDR3nt: TGCGCCAGCAGCTTGGGGTACGGACTAGCGGGGGCCGGGGACATTCAGTACTTC
CDR3aa: CASSLGYGLAGAGDIQYF
j_gene: TRBJ2-4
v_gene: TRBV5-1
abundance: -
d_gene: TRBD2

CDR3nt: TGTGCCAGCAGCCAAGATTTTTACGGAGCCAATCAGCCCCAGCATTTT
CDR3aa: CASSQDFYGANQPQHF
j_gene: TRBJ1-5
v_gene: TRBV4-2
abundance: -
d_gene: -

CDR3nt: TGTGCCAGCAGTTTCTCGAGAGTCGGCTACACCTTC
CDR3aa: CASSFSRVGYTF
j_gene: TRBJ1-2
v_gene: TRBV12-3/TRBV12-4
abundance: -
d_gene: -

CDR3nt: TGTGCCACACCAAACCAACCGGGGGGACGGCTCGGGAGCTATGGCTACACCTTC
CDR3aa: CATPNQPGGRLGSYGYTF
j_gene: TRBJ1-2
v_gene: TRBV28
abundance: -
d_gene: -

CDR3nt: TGTGCCAGCAGCTTGGCCGGGACAGGGGGCCGAAACACCATATATTTT
CDR3aa: CASSLAGTGGRNTIYF
j_gene: TRBJ1-3
v_gene: TRBV5-6
abundance: -
d_gene: TRBD1

CDR3nt: TGCGCCAGCAGAATCGGCGGGGACTCCTACGAGCAGTACTTC
CDR3aa: CASRIGGDSYEQYF
j_gene: TRBJ2-7
v_gene: TRBV5-1
abundance: -
d_gene: -

CDR3nt: TGTGCCAGCAGCCGAGGGACGCAGGGCGGGGCAGATACGCAGTATTTT
CDR3aa: CASSRGTQGGADTQYF
j_gene: TRBJ2-3
v_gene: TRBV6-4
abundance: -
d_gene: -

CDR3nt: TGTGCCAGCAGTGACAGGGCAAACACTGAAGCTTTCTTT
CDR3aa: CASSDRANTEAFF
j_gene: TRBJ1-1
v_gene: TRBV6-1
abundance: -
d_gene: -

CDR3nt: TGTGCCAGCAGCCAGGGGCCAGTTAACACTGAAGCTTTCTTT
CDR3aa: CASSQGPVNTEAFF
j_gene: TRBJ1-1
v_gene: TRBV14
abundance: few
d_gene: -

CDR3nt: TGTGCCAGCAGTCGAACGACAGGGCCGTATGGCGCTTTCTTT
CDR3aa: CASSRTTGPYGAFF
j_gene: TRBJ1-1
v_gene: TRBV27
abundance: once
d_gene: TRBD1

CDR3nt: TGTGCCAGCAGGGCATTAATGAACACTGAAGCTTTCTTT
CDR3aa: CASRALMNTEAFF
j_gene: TRBJ1-1
v_gene: TRBV28
abundance: -
d_gene: -

CDR3nt: TGTGCCAGCAGTTACTCGGACAGGGCTAGCACAGATACGCAGTATTTT
CDR3aa: CASSYSDRASTDTQYF
j_gene: TRBJ2-3
v_gene: TRBV6-5
abundance: -
d_gene: TRBD1

CDR3nt: TGCAGCGGTCTAACCGGGACAGGGGATGGCTACACCTTC
CDR3aa: CSGLTGTGDGYTF
j_gene: TRBJ1-2
v_gene: TRBV29-1
abundance: -
d_gene: TRBD1

CDR3nt: TGTGCCAGCAGTTGGACAGTTCGCTACGAGCAGTACTTC
CDR3aa: CASSWTVRYEQYF
j_gene: TRBJ2-7
v_gene: TRBV6-5
abundance: -
d_gene: -

CDR3nt: TGTGCCAGCAAGCGATATATGGTCATGGATGAAAAACTGTTTTTT
CDR3aa: CASKRYMVMDEKLFF
j_gene: TRBJ1-4
v_gene: TRBV6-6
abundance: -
d_gene: -

CDR3nt: TGTGCCAGCAGCTTGAGGAGTGGCTATAATTCACCCCTCCACTTT
CDR3aa: CASSLRSGYNSPLHF
j_gene: TRBJ1-6
v_gene: TRBV5-5
abundance: -
d_gene: -

CDR3nt: TGTGCCAGCAGCCGCAGAGCGAGCGGGGGGGCGAATGAGCAGTTCTTC
CDR3aa: CASSRRASGGANEQFF
j_gene: TRBJ2-1
v_gene: TRBV7-9
abundance: -
d_gene: TRBD2

CDR3nt: TGCGCCAGCAGTCATGGACAGGGTGGATACAATGAGCAGTTCTTC
CDR3aa: CASSHGQGGYNEQFF
j_gene: TRBJ2-1
v_gene: TRBV10-1
abundance: -
d_gene: TRBD1

CDR3nt: TGTGCCATCAGCTCCTCCGGGACAGCATATGGCTACACCTTC
CDR3aa: CAISSSGTAYGYTF
j_gene: TRBJ1-2
v_gene: TRBV10-3
abundance: -
d_gene: TRBD1

CDR3nt: TGTGCCAGCAGCTCTCGGCCCGGGACAGTTAGATGGGACACTGAAGCTTTCTTT
CDR3aa: CASSSRPGTVRWDTEAFF
j_gene: TRBJ1-1
v_gene: TRBV9
abundance: -
d_gene: TRBD1

CDR3nt: TGCGCCAGCAGCTCCGGGACAGTGGAGACCCAGTACTTC
CDR3aa: CASSSGTVETQYF
j_gene: TRBJ2-5
v_gene: TRBV5-1
abundance: once
d_gene: TRBD1

CDR3nt: TGTGCCAGCAGCCAAGATTGGGGGGGATATAGCAATCAGCCCCAGCATTTT
CDR3aa: CASSQDWGGYSNQPQHF
j_gene: TRBJ1-5
v_gene: TRBV3-1/TRBV3-2
abundance: -
d_gene: -

CDR3nt: TGTGCCAGCAGTCGTGACAGGGTCTCGAACACTGAAGCTTTCTTT
CDR3aa: CASSRDRVSNTEAFF
j_gene: TRBJ1-1
v_gene: TRBV28
abundance: -
d_gene: TRBD1

CDR3nt: TGCGCCAGCAGCCCAGCGGGGGGCTACACAGATACGCAGTATTTT
CDR3aa: CASSPAGGYTDTQYF
j_gene: TRBJ2-3
v_gene: TRBV5-1
abundance: -
d_gene: TRBD2

CDR3nt: TGTGCCAGCAGCCCTCGACCCACAGCCTTCGACCCGACTTTC
CDR3aa: CASSPRPTAFDPTF
j_gene: TRBJ2-6
v_gene: TRBV3-1/TRBV3-2
abundance: -
d_gene: -

CDR3nt: TGTGCCAGCAGCGGCGGGCAGCATAGCAATCAGCCCCAGCATTTT
CDR3aa: CASSGGQHSNQPQHF
j_gene: TRBJ1-5
v_gene: TRBV6-5
abundance: -
d_gene: -

CDR3nt: TGCGCCAGCGCGGTAGGGGGCCGTATTTATTCACCCCTCCACTTT
CDR3aa: CASAVGGRIYSPLHF
j_gene: TRBJ1-6
v_gene: TRBV5-1
abundance: -
d_gene: TRBD1

CDR3nt: TGTGCCAGCAGTGACGGGGATGTTAATTCACCCCTCCACTTT
CDR3aa: CASSDGDVNSPLHF
j_gene: TRBJ1-6
v_gene: TRBV2
abundance: -
d_gene: -

CDR3nt: TGTGCCAGCAGCTTAGCCCGACAGGGCTCCTACGAGCAGTACTTC
CDR3aa: CASSLARQGSYEQYF
j_gene: TRBJ2-7
v_gene: TRBV7-8
abundance: -
d_gene: TRBD1

CDR3nt: TGTGCCAGCAGTGAGCAGGGGGGAGAAGACTACACCTTC
CDR3aa: CASSEQGGEDYTF
j_gene: TRBJ1-2
v_gene: TRBV6-2/TRBV6-3
abundance: -
d_gene: TRBD1

CDR3nt: TGTGCCAGCAGTGAATTAGCGGGGACTGAAGCTTTCTTT
CDR3aa: CASSELAGTEAFF
j_gene: TRBJ1-1
v_gene: TRBV6-4
abundance: -
d_gene: -

CDR3nt: TGTGCCAGCAGTGATCAGGGTGGCAATGGCTACACCTTC
CDR3aa: CASSDQGGNGYTF
j_gene: TRBJ1-2
v_gene: TRBV2
abundance: -
d_gene: -

CDR3nt: TGTGCCAGCAGTTTAAGGAGGGTGGATGGCTACACCTTC
CDR3aa: CASSLRRVDGYTF
j_gene: TRBJ1-2
v_gene: TRBV12-3/TRBV12-4
abundance: -
d_gene: -

CDR3nt: TGTGCCAGCAGCCCACTTGCGGGGGGCTCCTACAATGAGCAGTTCTTC
CDR3aa: CASSPLAGGSYNEQFF
j_gene: TRBJ2-1
v_gene: TRBV11-2
abundance: -
d_gene: TRBD2

CDR3nt: TGTGCCAGCACCCTAGACAGGGCCTCCTACAATGAGCAGTTCTTC
CDR3aa: CASTLDRASYNEQFF
j_gene: TRBJ2-1
v_gene: TRBV2
abundance: -
d_gene: TRBD1

CDR3nt: TGTGCCAGCAGTTACCCCCGACAGGGAATCAACACTGAAGCTTTCTTT
CDR3aa: CASSYPRQGINTEAFF
j_gene: TRBJ1-1
v_gene: TRBV6-6
abundance: -
d_gene: TRBD1

CDR3nt: TGTGCCACCAGCATTCAGGGAAGATCGAACTATGGCTACACCTTC
CDR3aa: CATSIQGRSNYGYTF
j_gene: TRBJ1-2
v_gene: TRBV15
abundance: -
d_gene: -

CDR3nt: TGTGCCAGCAGTTCCCTCGGGACTAGCGGGGGCAATGAGCAGTTCTTC
CDR3aa: CASSSLGTSGGNEQFF
j_gene: TRBJ2-1
v_gene: TRBV6-2/TRBV6-3
abundance: -
d_gene: TRBD2

CDR3nt: TGTGCCAGCAGCTTCGTAAAGGGAGCTGGAAACACCATATATTTT
CDR3aa: CASSFVKGAGNTIYF
j_gene: TRBJ1-3
v_gene: TRBV7-9
abundance: -
d_gene: -